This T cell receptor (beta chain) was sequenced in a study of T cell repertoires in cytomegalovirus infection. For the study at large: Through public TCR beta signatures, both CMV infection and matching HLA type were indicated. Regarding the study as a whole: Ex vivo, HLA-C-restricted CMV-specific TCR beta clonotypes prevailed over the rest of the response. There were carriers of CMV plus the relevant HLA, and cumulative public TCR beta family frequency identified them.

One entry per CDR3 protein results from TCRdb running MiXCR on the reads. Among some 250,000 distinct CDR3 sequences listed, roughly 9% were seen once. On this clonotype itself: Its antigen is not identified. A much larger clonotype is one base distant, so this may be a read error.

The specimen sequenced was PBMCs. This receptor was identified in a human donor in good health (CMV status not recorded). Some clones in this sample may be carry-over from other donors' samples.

The CDR3 bases are TGCAGTGCTAGCGGGGACCAAGAGACCCAGTACTTC. This codes for CSASGDQETQYF. J is TRBJ2-5 and V is TRBV20-1; a possible D gene is TRBD2 (5 bases). The germline V gene encodes CDR1 DFQATT and CDR2 SNEGSKA (reference sequence). The CDR3 has 12 residues. V dropped 3 bases and J dropped 0 bases, with 5 bases sitting between them.